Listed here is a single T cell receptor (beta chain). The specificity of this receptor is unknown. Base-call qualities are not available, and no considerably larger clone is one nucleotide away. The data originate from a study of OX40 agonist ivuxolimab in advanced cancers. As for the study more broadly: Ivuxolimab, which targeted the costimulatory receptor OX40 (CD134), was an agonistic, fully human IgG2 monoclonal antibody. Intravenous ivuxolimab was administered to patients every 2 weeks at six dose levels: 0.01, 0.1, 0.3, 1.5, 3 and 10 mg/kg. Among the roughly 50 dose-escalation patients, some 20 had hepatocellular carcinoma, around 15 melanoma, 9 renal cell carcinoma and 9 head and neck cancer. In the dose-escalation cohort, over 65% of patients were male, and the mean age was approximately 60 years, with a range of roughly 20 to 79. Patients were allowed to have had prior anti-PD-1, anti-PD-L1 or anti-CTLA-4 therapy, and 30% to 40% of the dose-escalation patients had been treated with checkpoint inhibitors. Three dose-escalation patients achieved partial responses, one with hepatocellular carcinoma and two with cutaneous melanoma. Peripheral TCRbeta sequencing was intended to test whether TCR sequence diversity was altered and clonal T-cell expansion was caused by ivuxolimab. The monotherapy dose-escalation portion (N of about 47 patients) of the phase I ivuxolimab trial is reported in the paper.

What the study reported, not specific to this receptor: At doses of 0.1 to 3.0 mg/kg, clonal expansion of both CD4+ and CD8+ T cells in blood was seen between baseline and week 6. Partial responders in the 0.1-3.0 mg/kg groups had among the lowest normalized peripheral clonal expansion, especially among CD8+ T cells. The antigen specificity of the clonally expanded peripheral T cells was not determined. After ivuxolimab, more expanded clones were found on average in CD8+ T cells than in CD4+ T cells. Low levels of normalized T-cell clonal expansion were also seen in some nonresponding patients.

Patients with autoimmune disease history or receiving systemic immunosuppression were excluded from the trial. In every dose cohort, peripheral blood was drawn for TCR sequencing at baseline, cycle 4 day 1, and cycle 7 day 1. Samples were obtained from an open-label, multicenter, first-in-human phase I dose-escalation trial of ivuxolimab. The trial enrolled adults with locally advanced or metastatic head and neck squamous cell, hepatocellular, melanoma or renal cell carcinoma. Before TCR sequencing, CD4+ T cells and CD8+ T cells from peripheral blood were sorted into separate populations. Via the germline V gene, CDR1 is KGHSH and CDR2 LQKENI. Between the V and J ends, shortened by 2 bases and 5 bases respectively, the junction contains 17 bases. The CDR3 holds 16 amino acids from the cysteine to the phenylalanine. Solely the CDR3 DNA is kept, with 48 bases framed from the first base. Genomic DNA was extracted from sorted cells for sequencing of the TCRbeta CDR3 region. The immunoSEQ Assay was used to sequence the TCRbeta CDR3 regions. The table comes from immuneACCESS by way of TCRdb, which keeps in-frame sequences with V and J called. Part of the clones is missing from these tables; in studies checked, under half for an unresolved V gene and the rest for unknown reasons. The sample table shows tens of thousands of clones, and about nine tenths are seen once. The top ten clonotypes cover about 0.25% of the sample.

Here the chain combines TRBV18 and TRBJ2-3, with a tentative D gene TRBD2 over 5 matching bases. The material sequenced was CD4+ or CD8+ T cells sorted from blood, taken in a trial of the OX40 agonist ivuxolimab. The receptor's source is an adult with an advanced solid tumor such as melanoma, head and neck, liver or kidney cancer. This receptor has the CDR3 CASSPYSARAGDTQYF. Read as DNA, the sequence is TGTGCCAGCTCACCATACTCTGCCCGGGCGGGAGATACGCAGTATTTT.